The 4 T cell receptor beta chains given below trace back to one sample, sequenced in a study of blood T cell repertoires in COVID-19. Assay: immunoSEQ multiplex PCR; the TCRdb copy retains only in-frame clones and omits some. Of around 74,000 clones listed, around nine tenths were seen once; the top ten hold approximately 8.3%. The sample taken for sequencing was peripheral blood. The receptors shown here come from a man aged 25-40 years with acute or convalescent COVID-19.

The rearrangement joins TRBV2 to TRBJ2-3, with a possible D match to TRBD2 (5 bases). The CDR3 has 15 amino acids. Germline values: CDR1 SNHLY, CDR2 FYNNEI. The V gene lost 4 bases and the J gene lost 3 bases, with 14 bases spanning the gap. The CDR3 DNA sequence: TGTGCCAGCAGTGGAGGGCTAGCCAGGACAGATACGCAGTATTTT. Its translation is CASSGGLARTDTQYF.

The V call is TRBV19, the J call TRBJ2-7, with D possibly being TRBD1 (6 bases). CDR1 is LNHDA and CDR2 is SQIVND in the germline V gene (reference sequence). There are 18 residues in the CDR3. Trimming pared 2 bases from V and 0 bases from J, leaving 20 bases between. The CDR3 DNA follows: TGTGCCAGTAGTATACAGGGTTTGGACAGATTCCCCTCCTACGAGCAGTACTTC. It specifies CASSIQGLDRFPSYEQYF.

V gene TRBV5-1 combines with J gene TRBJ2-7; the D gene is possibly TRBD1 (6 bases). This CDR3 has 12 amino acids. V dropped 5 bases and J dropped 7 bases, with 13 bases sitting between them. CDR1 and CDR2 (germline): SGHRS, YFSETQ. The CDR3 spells CASSIQGREQYF. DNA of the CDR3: TGCGCCAGCAGTATTCAGGGGCGAGAGCAGTACTTC.

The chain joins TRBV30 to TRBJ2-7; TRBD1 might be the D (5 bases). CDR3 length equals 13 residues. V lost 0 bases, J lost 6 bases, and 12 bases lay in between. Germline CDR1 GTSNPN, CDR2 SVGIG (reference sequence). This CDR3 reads CAWSVLAGAEQYF. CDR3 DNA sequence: TGTGCCTGGAGTGTACTGGCTGGGGCCGAGCAGTACTTC.